This is a list of T cell receptor beta chains from one sample in a study of T-cell reconstitution after alpha-beta-depleted transplantation in children. TCRdb fed the PCR reads into MiXCR, producing one record per CDR3 protein. The profile shows about 360,000 distinct CDR3 sequences, 10% to 15% of them singletons. Here the sequenced sample was PBMCs, taken from the stem cell graft. These receptors came from a human donor who donated a stem cell graft to a child with Fanconi anemia. Both conserved end residues are part of each CDR3. The order of the fields is clone size, D gene, J gene, V gene, CDR3 DNA, CDR3 protein. D genes are given only for firm matches. Clone sizes are given selectively: once, few, many, or a class where the clone is expanded.

size: many
D: .
J: TRBJ2-3
V: TRBV2
DNA: TGTGCCAGCAAGGTAGCCTTAGCTACGCAGTATTTT
CDR3: CASKVALATQYF

size: .
D: TRBD1
J: TRBJ2-1
V: TRBV7-2
DNA: TGTGCCAGCAGTCGACAGGGGAACTACAATGAGCAGTTCTTC
CDR3: CASSRQGNYNEQFF

size: .
D: TRBD1
J: TRBJ1-1
V: TRBV29-1
DNA: TGCAGCGTTGGGGACAGGGCCACTGAAGCTTTCTTT
CDR3: CSVGDRATEAFF

size: few
D: TRBD2
J: TRBJ2-3
V: TRBV18
DNA: TGTGCCAGCTCGCCCCGGCCTAGCGGCTTCTCGGATACGCAGTATTTT
CDR3: CASSPRPSGFSDTQYF

size: few
D: .
J: TRBJ2-3
V: TRBV5-1
DNA: TGCGCCAGCACCTTGACTAGTATAGCAGATACGCAGTATTTT
CDR3: CASTLTSIADTQYF

size: many
D: .
J: TRBJ2-5
V: TRBV6-2/TRBV6-3
DNA: TGTGCCAGCAGTTACTTAGAGACCCAGTACTTC
CDR3: CASSYLETQYF

size: few
D: .
J: TRBJ1-1
V: TRBV20-1
DNA: TGCAGTACCACTGAGCCGGGACTGACACGGAAGACTGAAGCTTTCTTT
CDR3: CSTTEPGLTRKTEAFF

size: .
D: TRBD2
J: TRBJ2-7
V: TRBV11-2
DNA: TGTGCCAGCAGCTTAGAGGGTAGCGGGGGGGTTAGCTCCTACGAGCAGTACTTC
CDR3: CASSLEGSGGVSSYEQYF

size: .
D: .
J: TRBJ1-1
V: TRBV2
DNA: TGTGCCAGCATCGTGGACAGGAACACTGAAGCTTTCTTT
CDR3: CASIVDRNTEAFF

size: few
D: TRBD1
J: TRBJ2-2
V: TRBV5-1
DNA: TGCGCCAGCAGCGATCAGGGGGCTGTACTCACCGGGGAGCTGTTTTTT
CDR3: CASSDQGAVLTGELFF

size: .
D: .
J: TRBJ1-2
V: TRBV3-1
DNA: TGTGCCAGCTCCAAGAGGGCCTATGGCTACACCTTC
CDR3: CASSKRAYGYTF

size: few
D: .
J: TRBJ1-1
V: TRBV4-3
DNA: TGCGCCAGCAGCCAAGATTTCGGAACAGGGAACACTGAAGCTTTCTTT
CDR3: CASSQDFGTGNTEAFF

size: few
D: .
J: TRBJ1-1
V: TRBV5-1
DNA: TGCGCCAGCAGCTTGGTGGGAGTCGGTACCAACACTGAAGCTTTCTTT
CDR3: CASSLVGVGTNTEAFF

size: .
D: TRBD1
J: TRBJ2-5
V: TRBV11-1
DNA: TGTGCCAGCAGCGCATCCGGGACAGGGACGGAGACCCAGTACTTC
CDR3: CASSASGTGTETQYF

size: few
D: .
J: TRBJ1-2
V: TRBV7-2
DNA: TGTGCCAGCAGCTTACAGTCATCTGGGGGGGATGGCTACACCTTC
CDR3: CASSLQSSGGDGYTF

size: many
D: .
J: TRBJ1-2
V: TRBV20-1
DNA: TGCAGTGCTAGAGTCGGGGATTATGGCTACACCTTC
CDR3: CSARVGDYGYTF

size: few
D: TRBD1
J: TRBJ1-1
V: TRBV30
DNA: TGTGCCTACCAGCGAGGGACAGCAGAAGCTTTCTTT
CDR3: CAYQRGTAEAFF

size: many
D: .
J: TRBJ2-1
V: TRBV7-7
DNA: TGTGCTAGCAGCTTAGGGGAGGCCTCCTACAATGAGCAGTTCTTC
CDR3: CASSLGEASYNEQFF

size: .
D: TRBD1
J: TRBJ1-5
V: TRBV29-1
DNA: TGCAGCGTTGGGGACAGGGGGGTTAATCAGCCCCAGCATTTT
CDR3: CSVGDRGVNQPQHF

size: .
D: .
J: TRBJ1-2
V: TRBV4-2
DNA: TGTGCCAGCAGCCAAGATGTCGGAAGCTATGGCTACACCTTC
CDR3: CASSQDVGSYGYTF

size: few
D: .
J: TRBJ1-5
V: TRBV6-2/TRBV6-3
DNA: TGTGCCAGCAGAACAGGTTCGGGTGGTCAGCCCCAGCATTTT
CDR3: CASRTGSGGQPQHF

size: .
D: .
J: TRBJ1-5
V: TRBV20-1
DNA: TGCAGTGCTAGAGATTCCCGGGATCAGCTCCAGCATTTT
CDR3: CSARDSRDQLQHF

size: many
D: .
J: TRBJ2-5
V: TRBV20-1
DNA: TGCAGTGCTAGAGATTTACGCGGGGCACAAGAGACCCAGTACTTC
CDR3: CSARDLRGAQETQYF

size: many
D: TRBD1
J: TRBJ2-7
V: TRBV29-1
DNA: TGCAGCGTTGGGCGAGACAGGGGCGAGCAGTACTTC
CDR3: CSVGRDRGEQYF

size: few
D: .
J: TRBJ2-2
V: TRBV12-3/TRBV12-4
DNA: TGTGCCAGCAGCCCCCCTCAGTTTAGGTCGACCGGGGAGCTGTTTTTT
CDR3: CASSPPQFRSTGELFF

size: .
D: .
J: TRBJ1-5
V: TRBV27
DNA: TGTGCCAGCAGTTTTTCGAATAGCAATCAGCCCCAGCATTTT
CDR3: CASSFSNSNQPQHF

size: many
D: .
J: TRBJ2-3
V: TRBV6-1
DNA: TGTGCCATCAGGAGGCAGGCTACAGATACGCAGTATTTT
CDR3: CAIRRQATDTQYF

size: many
D: .
J: TRBJ2-1
V: TRBV7-9
DNA: TGTGCCAGCAGCTCCTCCCGAGATGAGCAGTTCTTC
CDR3: CASSSSRDEQFF

size: .
D: TRBD2
J: TRBJ2-5
V: TRBV15
DNA: TGTGCCACCAGCACATACCTAGCGGGGGGAGAGACCCAGTACTTC
CDR3: CATSTYLAGGETQYF

size: .
D: .
J: TRBJ2-3
V: TRBV10-2
DNA: TGCGCCAGCAGTGCCGGGACTTCCCGCACAGATACGCAGTATTTT
CDR3: CASSAGTSRTDTQYF

size: .
D: TRBD2
J: TRBJ2-3
V: TRBV7-8
DNA: TGTGCCAGCAGCCCATGGACTAGCGACTCGGCAGATACGCAGTATTTT
CDR3: CASSPWTSDSADTQYF

size: few
D: .
J: TRBJ1-1
V: TRBV5-1
DNA: TGCGCCAGCAGCGACCAGGGGACGGCTGAAGCTTTCTTT
CDR3: CASSDQGTAEAFF

size: few
D: TRBD2
J: TRBJ2-5
V: TRBV20-1
DNA: TGCAGTGCCCCGACTAGCGGGGGGCTAGTGGAGACCCAGTACTTC
CDR3: CSAPTSGGLVETQYF

size: .
D: .
J: TRBJ2-7
V: TRBV29-1
DNA: TGCAGCGTTGAATATCCCAGCTCGGGAAACGAGCAGTACTTC
CDR3: CSVEYPSSGNEQYF

size: few
D: .
J: TRBJ2-2
V: TRBV4-3
DNA: TGCGCCAGCAGCCAAGATAGGGCCGGGGAGCTGTTTTTT
CDR3: CASSQDRAGELFF

size: .
D: .
J: TRBJ1-1
V: TRBV30
DNA: TGTGCCTGGAGAAGGGTCAACACTGAAGCTTTCTTT
CDR3: CAWRRVNTEAFF

size: many
D: .
J: TRBJ1-1
V: TRBV7-2
DNA: TGTGCCAGCAGCTTTCGAATTCAGGTGAACACTGAAGCTTTCTTT
CDR3: CASSFRIQVNTEAFF

size: .
D: .
J: TRBJ1-2
V: TRBV12-3/TRBV12-4
DNA: TGTGCCAGCAGTTTAACTGCTGGGGGCTACACCTTC
CDR3: CASSLTAGGYTF

size: many
D: .
J: TRBJ2-3
V: TRBV10-3
DNA: TGTGCCATCAGTGAGGTGTCCAACACAGATACGCAGTATTTT
CDR3: CAISEVSNTDTQYF

size: .
D: TRBD1
J: TRBJ1-1
V: TRBV14
DNA: TGTGCCAGCAGCCAGAACAGGGGAGCGGGCACTGAAGCTTTCTTT
CDR3: CASSQNRGAGTEAFF